The T cell receptor (beta chain) under discussion was sequenced for a study of T cells after yellow fever vaccination. Study-level points and caveats: Faster peaking, at day 5 versus 15, marked a secondary response that was weaker. Primary-vaccination clones mostly resurfaced post-booster (just under 98% CD4, roughly 87% CD8). From the bulk population, abundant clonotypes could contaminate and appear within FACS-sorted repertoires.

A word on this clonotype: No antigen is known for it.

Universal primer sites and UMIs were introduced during 5'RACE template-switching synthesis of TCR cDNA. From the 5' RACE reads, TCRdb called clonotypes with MiXCR, one entry per CDR3 protein. Altogether a few hundred thousand distinct CDR3 sequences are present, 5.2% being singletons, with the ten largest covering 3% to 4%. Germline trimming cut 1 base from V and 0 bases from J; bases unmatched to any gene: 7. This CDR3 contains 17 residues. In germline, CDR1 is SGHTA, CDR2 FQGNSA. V usage is TRBV7-2 and J usage is TRBJ2-5; 8 bases match TRBD2. The source was CD4+ T cells sorted from PBMCs, collected on the day of the yellow fever booster vaccination. This clonotype originated in a man aged 18 to 30 who received the YFV17D yellow fever vaccine. In DNA, the CDR3 is TGTGCCAGCAGCTTAGGGGCTCCGGGGGGGTACCAAGAGACCCAGTACTTC. This encodes CASSLGAPGGYQETQYF. The full variable domain, with the rest looked up from reference TRBV7-2 and TRBJ2-5, is GAGVSQSPSNKVTEKGKDVELRCDPISGHTALYWYRQSLGQGLEFLIYFQGNSAPDKSGLPSDRFSAERTGGSVSTLTIQRTQQEDSAVYLCASSLGAPGGYQETQYFGPGTRLLVL.